This TCR beta chain appears in the sequencing data of a study of metastatic and nonmetastatic thyroid tumors. Germline V lookup: CDR1 SGHTA, CDR2 FQGNSA. The CDR3 is 10 amino acids long, termini counted. TCRdb re-clonotyped the PCR reads via MiXCR. The sample consists of 12,000 or so clones, approximately 24% of them appearing once. This clone came up many times. The CDR3 does not end in the conserved phenylalanine or tryptophan, so this is likely a read error. Because the CDR3's place on the DNA is in doubt, the DNA is left out and the CDR3 is given as listed by TCRdb. Ahead of thyroid surgery, no patient had received treatment of any kind.

This sequence originates from a male donor with papillary thyroid cancer or a benign thyroid nodule (not recorded which). Some clones in this sample may be carry-over from other donors' samples. The sample comprised blood. The chain couples TRBV7-2 to TRBJ2-2; TRBD2, the table's D call, lacks a check against the DNA. CDR3 in amino acids: CASSFRPRGM.